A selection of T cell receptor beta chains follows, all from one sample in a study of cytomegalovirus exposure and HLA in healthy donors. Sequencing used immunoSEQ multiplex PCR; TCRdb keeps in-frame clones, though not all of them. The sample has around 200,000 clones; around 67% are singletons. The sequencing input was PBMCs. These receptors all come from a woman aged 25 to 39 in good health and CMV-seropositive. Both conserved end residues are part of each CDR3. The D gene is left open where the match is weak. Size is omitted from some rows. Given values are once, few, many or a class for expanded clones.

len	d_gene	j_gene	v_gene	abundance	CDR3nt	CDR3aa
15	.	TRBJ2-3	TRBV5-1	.	TGCGCCAGCAGCTCCCGGGACTTCAACACAGATACGCAGTATTTT	CASSSRDFNTDTQYF
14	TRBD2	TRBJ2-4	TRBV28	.	TGTGCCAGCGGCAGCGGGAGGGCCAAAAACATTCAGTACTTC	CASGSGRAKNIQYF
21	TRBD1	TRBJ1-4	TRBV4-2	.	TGTGCCAGCAGCCCCCCTGTGAGTGGGACAGGGGGGAGGATAAGCAATGAAAAACTGTTTTTT	CASSPPVSGTGGRISNEKLFF
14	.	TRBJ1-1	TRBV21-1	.	TGTGCCAGCAGCTCCCGACAGGGGAACACTGAAGCTTTCTTT	CASSSRQGNTEAFF
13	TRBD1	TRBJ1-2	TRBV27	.	TGTGCCAGCAGTTTAGAGGGGGCAGGTGGCTACACCTTC	CASSLEGAGGYTF
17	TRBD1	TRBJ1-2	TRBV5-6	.	TGTGCCAGCAGCCCCCGGGACAGGGACCCTGGGGGAAATGGCTACACCTTC	CASSPRDRDPGGNGYTF
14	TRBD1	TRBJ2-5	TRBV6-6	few	TGTGCCAGCAGACACAGGGGGCGCGAAGAGACCCAGTACTTC	CASRHRGREETQYF
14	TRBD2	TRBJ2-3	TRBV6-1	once	TGTGCCAGCAGCCCTAGCGGTGACACAGATACGCAGTATTTT	CASSPSGDTDTQYF
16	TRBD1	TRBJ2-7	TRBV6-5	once	TGTGCCAGCAGTTACTACCCACCCCCGGGACAGAAAGAGCAGTACTTC	CASSYYPPPGQKEQYF
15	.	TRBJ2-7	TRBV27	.	TGTGCCAGCAGTTTATGGCCCGGGGGTGGGAACGAGCAGTACTTC	CASSLWPGGGNEQYF
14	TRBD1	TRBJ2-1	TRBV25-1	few	TGTGCCAGCAGTTGGCAGGGGGCCTCCAATGAGCAGTTCTTC	CASSWQGASNEQFF
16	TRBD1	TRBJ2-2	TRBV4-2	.	TGTGCCAGCAGCCTGGAGGGGACAGGGGGCACCGGGGAGCTGTTTTTT	CASSLEGTGGTGELFF
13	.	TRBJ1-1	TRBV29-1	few	TGCAGCGTCGAGGATTCGGGAAACACTGAAGCTTTCTTT	CSVEDSGNTEAFF
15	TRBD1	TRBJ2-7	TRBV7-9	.	TGTTCCAGCAGCTTACGGCGGACAGGGGACTACGAGCAGTACTTC	CSSSLRRTGDYEQYF
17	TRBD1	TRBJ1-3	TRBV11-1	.	TGTGCCAGCAGCTTTTGGACAGGGACCATCTCTGGAAACACCATATATTTT	CASSFWTGTISGNTIYF
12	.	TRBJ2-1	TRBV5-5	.	TGTGCCAGCAGCTTCGCGACAGGTGGGCAGTTCTTC	CASSFATGGQFF
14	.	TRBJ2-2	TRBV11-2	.	TGTGCCAGCACCCCCAGTGCGGTATCCGGGGAGCTGTTTTTT	CASTPSAVSGELFF
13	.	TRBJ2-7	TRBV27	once	TGTGCCAGCAGTGACACGGGGTGGAACGAGCAGTACTTC	CASSDTGWNEQYF
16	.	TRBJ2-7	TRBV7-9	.	TGTTCCAGCAGTTTTGCCCGAGACACCATGTACTACGAGCAGTACTTC	CSSSFARDTMYYEQYF
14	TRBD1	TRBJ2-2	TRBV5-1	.	TGCGCCAGCAGCTTGGGGACAGGCATCGGGGAGCTGTTTTTT	CASSLGTGIGELFF
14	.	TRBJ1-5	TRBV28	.	TGTGCCAGCAGTTTACAAGAAAGCTATCAGCCCCAGCATTTT	CASSLQESYQPQHF
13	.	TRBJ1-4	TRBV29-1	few	TGCAGCGTTGAGTCTAGGACAAATGAAAAACTGTTTTTT	CSVESRTNEKLFF
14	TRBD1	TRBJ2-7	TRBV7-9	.	TGTGCCAGCAGCTCCGGGACAGGGCATTACGAGCAGTACTTC	CASSSGTGHYEQYF
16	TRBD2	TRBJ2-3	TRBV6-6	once	TGTGCCAGCAGTACTGGACTAGCGGCTAGCACAGATACGCAGTATTTT	CASSTGLAASTDTQYF
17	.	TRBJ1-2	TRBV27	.	TGTGCCAGCAGTTTAGGGGCAGCCGATTATTCTAACTATGGCTACACCTTC	CASSLGAADYSNYGYTF
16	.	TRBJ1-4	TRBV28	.	TGTGCCAGCAGCAGGGACTTCACCGGAAGGCCGGAAAAACTGTTTTTT	CASSRDFTGRPEKLFF
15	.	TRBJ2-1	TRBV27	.	TGTGCCAGCAGTTTATCCGGGATTGGCCACAATGAGCAGTTCTTC	CASSLSGIGHNEQFF
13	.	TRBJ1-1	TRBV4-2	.	TGTGCCAGCAGCCAAGGTGTGGGAGGTGAAGCCTTCTTT	CASSQGVGGEAFF
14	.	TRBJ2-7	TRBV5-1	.	TGCGCCAGCAGCTTGCTCGGCGGTTCCTACGAGCAGTACTTC	CASSLLGGSYEQYF
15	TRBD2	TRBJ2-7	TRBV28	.	TGTGCCAGCAGTGCTGATTATAGCGGGTCCTACGAGCAGTACTTC	CASSADYSGSYEQYF
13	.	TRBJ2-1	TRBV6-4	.	TGTGCCAGCAGTGTGGGGCCCTACAATGAGCAGTTCTTC	CASSVGPYNEQFF
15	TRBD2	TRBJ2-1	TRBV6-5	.	TGTGCCAGCAGAATAAGCGGGAGTAGCTCCAATGAGCAGTTCTTC	CASRISGSSSNEQFF
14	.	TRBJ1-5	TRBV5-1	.	TGCGCCAGCAGCTCGGCGGGGGTGAATCAGCCCCAGCATTTT	CASSSAGVNQPQHF
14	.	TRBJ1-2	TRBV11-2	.	TGTGCCAGCAGCTTAGGAGTGGGGGGAAATGGCTACACCTTC	CASSLGVGGNGYTF
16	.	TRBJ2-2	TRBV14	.	TGTGCCAGCAGCCATAGTCTGGGGACAAACACCGGGGAGCTGTTTTTT	CASSHSLGTNTGELFF